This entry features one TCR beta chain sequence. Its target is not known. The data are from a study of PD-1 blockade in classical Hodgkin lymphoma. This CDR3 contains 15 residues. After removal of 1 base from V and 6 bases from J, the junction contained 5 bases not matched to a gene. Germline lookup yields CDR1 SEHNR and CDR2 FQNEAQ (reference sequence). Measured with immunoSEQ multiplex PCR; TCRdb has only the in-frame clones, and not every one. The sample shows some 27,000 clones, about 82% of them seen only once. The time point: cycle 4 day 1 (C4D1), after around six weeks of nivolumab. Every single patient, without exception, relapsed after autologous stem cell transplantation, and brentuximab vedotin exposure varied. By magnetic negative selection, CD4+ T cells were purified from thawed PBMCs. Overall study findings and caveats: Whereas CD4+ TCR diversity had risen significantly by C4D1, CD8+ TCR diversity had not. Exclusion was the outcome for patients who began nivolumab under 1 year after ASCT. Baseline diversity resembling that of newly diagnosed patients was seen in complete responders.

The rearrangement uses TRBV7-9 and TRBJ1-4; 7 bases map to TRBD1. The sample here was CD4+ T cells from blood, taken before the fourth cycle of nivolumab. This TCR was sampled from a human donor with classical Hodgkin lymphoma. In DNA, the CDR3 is TGTGCCAGCAGCTTAGGACAGGGAGGCTATGAAAAACTGTTTTTT. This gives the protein CASSLGQGGYEKLFF.